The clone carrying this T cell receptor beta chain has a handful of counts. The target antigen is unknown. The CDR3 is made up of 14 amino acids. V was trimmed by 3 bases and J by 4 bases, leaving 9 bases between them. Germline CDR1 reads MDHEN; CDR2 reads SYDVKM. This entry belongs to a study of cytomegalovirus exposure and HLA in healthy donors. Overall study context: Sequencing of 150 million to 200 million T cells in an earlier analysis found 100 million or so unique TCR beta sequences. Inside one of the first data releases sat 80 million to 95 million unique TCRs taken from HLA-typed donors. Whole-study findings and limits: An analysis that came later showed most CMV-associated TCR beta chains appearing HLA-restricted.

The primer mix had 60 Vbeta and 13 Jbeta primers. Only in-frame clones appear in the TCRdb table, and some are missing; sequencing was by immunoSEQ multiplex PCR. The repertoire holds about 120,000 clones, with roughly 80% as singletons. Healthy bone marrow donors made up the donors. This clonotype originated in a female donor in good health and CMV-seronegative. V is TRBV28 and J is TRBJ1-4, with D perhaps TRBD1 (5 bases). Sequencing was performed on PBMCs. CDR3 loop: CASSFGGVNEKLFF. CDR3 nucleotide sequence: TGTGCCAGCAGTTTCGGGGGGGTTAATGAAAAACTGTTTTTT. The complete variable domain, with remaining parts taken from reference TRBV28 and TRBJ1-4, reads DVKVTQSSRYLVKRTGEKVFLECVQDMDHENMFWYRQDPGLGLRLIYFSYDVKMKEKGDIPEGYSVSREKKERFSLILESASTNQTSMYLCASSFGGVNEKLFFGSGTQLSVL.